The 8 T cell receptor beta chains given below trace back to one sample, sequenced in a study of draining lymph node invasion in breast cancer. The CD4+ CD45RA- CD25- gate defined the sorted memory conventional CD4 T cells. In TCRdb, the bulk RNA-seq reads were re-called with MiXCR into one record per CDR3 protein. The profile shows over 3,000 distinct CDR3 sequences, roughly 78% of them singletons. The specimen was sorted memory CD4+ effector T cells from a lymph node. These receptors came from a female donor with luminal breast cancer.

The table lists this clonotype with a few counts. The junction does not match germline at one end; this may be a read error. V gene TRBV20-1 combines with J gene TRBJ2-7; 8 bases map to TRBD1. The germline V gene encodes CDR1 DFQATT and CDR2 SNEGSKA (reference sequence). The CDR3 has 14 residues. The CDR3 nucleotides are TGCAGTGCTGGAGACAGGGGCTTCACCTACGAGCAGTACTTC. Amino acids: CSAGDRGFTYEQYF.

The gene calls are TRBV11-3 and TRBJ2-3; D may be TRBD2 (6 bases). The CDR3 is made up of 14 amino acids. Germline CDR1 reads SGHNT; CDR2 reads YENEEA. Trimming pared 3 bases from V and 0 bases from J, leaving 7 bases between. CDR3 DNA: TGTGCCAGCAGCTTTGCGGGGAGCACAGATACGCAGTATTTT. Protein sequence: CASSFAGSTDTQYF.

The rearrangement uses TRBV24-1 and TRBJ2-2, with D perhaps matching TRBD1 (6 bases). CDR1 and CDR2 (germline): KGHDR, SFDVKD. This CDR3 has 16 residues. V was trimmed by 0 bases and J by 4 bases, leaving 11 bases between them. CDR3 in DNA: TGTGCCACCAGTGATTTGACGGCAGGGGTCACCGGGGAGCTGTTTTTT. It codes for CATSDLTAGVTGELFF.

The chain joins TRBV4-3 to TRBJ2-3; 8 bases match TRBD2. V shed 4 bases, J shed 4 bases, and the junction held 7 bases outside the gene matches. CDR3 size: 15 residues. Germline assignment: CDR1 LGHNA and CDR2 YSLEER. CDR3 DNA: TGCGCCAGCAGCCTCCAAGGCGGGAGGCCAGATACGCAGTATTTT. This codes for CASSLQGGRPDTQYF.

This clonotype was detected once. This CDR3 is CASSWMYDLDIQYF. CDR3 in DNA: TGTGCCAGCAGCTGGATGTATGATCTGGACATTCAGTACTTC. The rearrangement links TRBV11-2 to TRBJ2-4, with no clear D. Trimming removed 4 bases at V and 8 bases at J, with 15 bases between. From germline, CDR1 is SGHAT and CDR2 FQNNGV. The CDR3 is 14 residues long.

The gene calls are TRBV12-3 or TRBV12-4 and TRBJ2-2, with 7 positions matching TRBD1. J gave up 4 bases and V 6 bases, and 8 bases lay outside the gene matches. The CDR3 extends over 15 amino acids. Written as DNA, the CDR3 is TGTGCCAGCAGCCTCAGACAGGGTAGCACCGGGGAGCTGTTTTTT. It yields the protein CASSLRQGSTGELFF.

The J gene is TRBJ2-7, the V gene TRBV3-1, with 10 bases identical to TRBD1. The V and J ends lost 1 base and 5 bases, in that order; junction bases with no gene match: 5. CDR3 length equals 15 residues. The germline V gene encodes CDR1 LGHDT and CDR2 YNNKEL (reference sequence). The CDR3 is CASSQVGTGVNEQYF. In nucleotides, the CDR3 is TGTGCCAGCAGCCAAGTCGGGACAGGGGTCAACGAGCAGTACTTC.

V usage is TRBV2 and J usage is TRBJ1-2, with D possibly being TRBD1 (6 bases). The length of the CDR3 is 13 residues. Germline V gene data show CDR1 as SNHLY and CDR2 as FYNNEI. Between the trimmed V and J ends, which lost 7 bases and 7 bases, there was a span of 16 bases. CDR3 bases: TGTGCCAGCAACCCGGGGGCAGAGGGTGGCTACACCTTC. As protein: CASNPGAEGGYTF.